Listed below are T cell receptor beta chains from one sample, sequenced in a study of shared clonotypes between healthy human individuals. The method was immunoSEQ multiplex PCR; TCRdb's version includes in-frame clones alone and lacks a portion of them. The table records approximately 1,500,000 clones, nearly 99% of them present only once. The sample taken for sequencing was naive CD4+ T cells sorted from blood. The receptor source for this set is a man aged 30 to 39 in good health. Each CDR3 is given with its conserved first and last residue. A D gene is named only where the DNA matches it firmly. The size entry is marked missing in some rows and otherwise reads once, few, many or a size class.

j_gene	abundance	d_gene	v_gene	CDR3nt	CDR3aa
TRBJ2-4	.	.	TRBV5-4	TGTGCCAGCAGCTTGGACAAAAACATTCAGTACTTC	CASSLDKNIQYF
TRBJ1-1	.	.	TRBV30	TGTGCCTGGAGGGGACGAGCGAACACTGAAGCTTTCTTT	CAWRGRANTEAFF
TRBJ2-1	.	.	TRBV10-3	TGTGCCATGTCCGCAGACTCCTACAATGAGCAGTTCTTC	CAMSADSYNEQFF
TRBJ2-7	few	TRBD1	TRBV18	TGTGCCAGCTCACCGGGGACAGGGACCCACGAGCAGTACTTC	CASSPGTGTHEQYF
TRBJ1-2	.	.	TRBV19	TGTGCCAGTAACCGCGACAGCTACTATGGCTACACCTTC	CASNRDSYYGYTF
TRBJ2-7	.	.	TRBV5-4	TGTGCCAGCAGCTTTTACAGCTACGAGCAGTACTTC	CASSFYSYEQYF
TRBJ2-7	.	.	TRBV9	TGTGCCAGCAGCGTAGGAGGAGGCGCCTACTACGAGCAGTACTTC	CASSVGGGAYYEQYF
TRBJ1-1	.	.	TRBV9	TGTGCCAGCAGCGCCACGGGTGGGACTGAAGCTTTCTTT	CASSATGGTEAFF
TRBJ2-7	.	TRBD1	TRBV4-3	TGCGCCAGCAGCCAAGGTCTAGGACAGGGGAGCTCCTACGAGCAGTACTTC	CASSQGLGQGSSYEQYF
TRBJ1-5	.	.	TRBV18	TGTGCCAGCTCACCCGCGAGCAATCAGCCCCAGCATTTT	CASSPASNQPQHF
TRBJ2-5	.	.	TRBV5-1	TGCGCCAGCAGCTTGGTGGGTCCTGGGACCCAGTACTTC	CASSLVGPGTQYF
TRBJ2-3	.	.	TRBV4-3	TGCGCCAGCAGCCAAGATAGGCTAGGGCAGGGGACAGATACGCAGTATTTT	CASSQDRLGQGTDTQYF
TRBJ1-3	.	.	TRBV28	TGTGCCAGCAGTTCAGGGGCTGGAAACACCATATATTTT	CASSSGAGNTIYF
TRBJ2-1	.	.	TRBV7-2	TGTGCCAGCAGCTTAGTAGGAGGGGCGGAGCAGTTCTTC	CASSLVGGAEQFF
TRBJ1-1	.	.	TRBV5-1	TGCGCCAGCAGCTTGGTAGGTGAAGCTTTCTTT	CASSLVGEAFF
TRBJ2-7	.	TRBD1	TRBV18	TGTGCCAGCTCGCTGGCGGGACAGGGAACCTACGAGCAGTACTTC	CASSLAGQGTYEQYF
TRBJ2-5	.	.	TRBV7-9	TGTGCCAGCAGCCCCGACGCGGGGGAGACCCAGTACTTC	CASSPDAGETQYF
TRBJ2-3	.	TRBD2	TRBV5-4	TGTGCCAGCAGCCCAGGACTAGGAGACACAGATACGCAGTATTTT	CASSPGLGDTDTQYF
TRBJ1-2	.	TRBD1	TRBV7-6	TGTGCCAGCAGCTCAAACAGGGGCCGTAACTATGGCTACACCTTC	CASSSNRGRNYGYTF
TRBJ2-1	.	TRBD2	TRBV7-3	TGTGCCAGCAGCCAGGTGGCGGGAGTTAGGAATGAGCAGTTCTTC	CASSQVAGVRNEQFF
TRBJ2-7	.	.	TRBV21-1	TGTGCCAGCAGCAAAGAAGTGTCCAGGACCTACGAGCAGTACTTC	CASSKEVSRTYEQYF
TRBJ1-4	.	.	TRBV6-1	TGTGCCAGCAGTGAGGGAGTCCGATTTGAAAAACTGTTTTTT	CASSEGVRFEKLFF
TRBJ1-1	.	.	TRBV15	TGTGCCACCAGCAGAGATCAGGGTATTGAAGCTTTCTTT	CATSRDQGIEAFF
TRBJ1-5	.	TRBD1	TRBV19	TGTGCCAGTAGTCCCTTGACAGGGGGTAAGAACAATCAGCCCCAGCATTTT	CASSPLTGGKNNQPQHF
TRBJ1-3	.	.	TRBV15	TGTGCCACCAGCAGAAAGGCAGGGTTTGGAAACACCATATATTTT	CATSRKAGFGNTIYF
TRBJ1-1	.	TRBD1	TRBV7-9	TGTGCCAGCAGCTCCGGACCAGGGGGAGCTTTCTTT	CASSSGPGGAFF
TRBJ2-7	.	.	TRBV10-3	TGTGCCATCAGTAGGGACTCCAGCTCCTACGAGCAGTACTTC	CAISRDSSSYEQYF
TRBJ2-1	.	.	TRBV7-8	TGTGCCGGCGCTATCGGGATGAGCTCCTACAATGAGCAGTTCTTC	CAGAIGMSSYNEQFF
TRBJ1-2	.	.	TRBV6-5	TGTGCCAGCAGTAGCCGAGGTCCCCTTTATGGCTACACCTTC	CASSSRGPLYGYTF
TRBJ2-3	.	TRBD1	TRBV19	TGTGCCAGTAGTAGGGACAGGGTAGTGGATACGCAGTATTTT	CASSRDRVVDTQYF
TRBJ2-3	.	.	TRBV7-8	TGTGCCAGCAGCTTCAGGGACTTCACAGATACGCAGTATTTT	CASSFRDFTDTQYF
TRBJ2-2	.	.	TRBV5-1	TGCGCCAGCAGCTTGGCGGGAATACAGGTGAACACCGGGGAGCTGTTTTTT	CASSLAGIQVNTGELFF
TRBJ2-7	once	.	TRBV25-1	TGTGCCAGCAGTGAATCTACAGGAAACTACGAGCAGTACTTC	CASSESTGNYEQYF
TRBJ1-5	.	TRBD1	TRBV19	TGTGCCAGTAGTAGGGACAGCTACAATCAGCCCCAGCATTTT	CASSRDSYNQPQHF
TRBJ2-7	.	TRBD2	TRBV18	TGTGCCAGCTCCCTCGGGAGGGGGATGAGCTCCTACGAGCAGTACTTC	CASSLGRGMSSYEQYF
TRBJ2-1	.	TRBD2	TRBV7-3	TGTGCCAGCAGCTTAACTAGCGGGTACAATGAGCAGTTCTTC	CASSLTSGYNEQFF
TRBJ2-7	.	.	TRBV5-6	TGTGCCAGCAGCTTGAGGAGGGCAATCTACGAGCAGTACTTC	CASSLRRAIYEQYF
TRBJ2-1	.	.	TRBV4-3	TGCGCCAGCAGCCAAGATGCGGGTTCCTACAATGAGCAGTTCTTC	CASSQDAGSYNEQFF
TRBJ2-1	.	TRBD1	TRBV19	TGTGCCAGTAGTCCGGACTCGAGGGGACAGCTTTCCTACAATGAGCAGTTCTTC	CASSPDSRGQLSYNEQFF
TRBJ2-6	.	.	TRBV11-2	TGTGCCAGCAGCTTAGAGAGATCTGGGGCCAACGTCCTGACTTTC	CASSLERSGANVLTF
TRBJ1-1	.	.	TRBV6-5	TGTGCCAGCAGTTACGAGGAGAACACTGAAGCTTTCTTT	CASSYEENTEAFF
TRBJ2-7	.	.	TRBV6-1	TGTGCCAGCAGACCCGGGACGGGCCCCTACGAGCAGTACTTC	CASRPGTGPYEQYF
TRBJ1-2	.	TRBD1	TRBV13	TGTGCCAGCAGCTTAGGCCTGCCGGGACAGCACGACTATGGCTACACCTTC	CASSLGLPGQHDYGYTF
TRBJ1-5	.	TRBD1	TRBV28	TGTGCCAGCAGTACAGGGGGACAGCCCCAGCATTTT	CASSTGGQPQHF
TRBJ2-2	.	.	TRBV7-6	TGTGCCAGCAGCTTAGGTGACAGACGCTTCGGGGAGCTGTTTTTT	CASSLGDRRFGELFF
TRBJ2-1	.	TRBD2	TRBV6-1	TGTGCCAGCAGTGGGCGACTAGCGGGAGATTTGGATGAGCAGTTCTTC	CASSGRLAGDLDEQFF
TRBJ2-2	.	TRBD2	TRBV7-9	TGTGCCAGCAGCTCTAGGGGCCCAACTAGCGGGGAAAACACCGGGGAGCTGTTTTTT	CASSSRGPTSGENTGELFF